Shown below are 29 T cell receptor beta chains from a single sample sequenced in a study of T cell repertoires in cytomegalovirus infection. Using its own MiXCR run on the reads, TCRdb lists one record per CDR3 protein. The sample yields hundreds of thousands of distinct CDR3 sequences, around 9.5% seen once. The material sequenced was PBMCs. The source of these receptors is a human donor in good health (CMV status not recorded). Some clones in this sample may be carry-over from other donors' samples.

The CDR3 DNA is TGTGCCAGTTCGGACAGGTCCTACGAGCAGTACTTC. Its protein is CASSDRSYEQYF. This chain connects TRBV19 to TRBJ2-7, with 7 nucleotides matching TRBD1. The length of the CDR3 is 12 residues. Germline V gene sequence: CDR1 LNHDA, CDR2 SQIVND (reference sequence). J lost 1 base, V lost 8 bases, and 2 bases had no gene match.

This clonotype showed up many times. The chain carries TRBV7-2 and TRBJ2-1, with D unclear. From germline, CDR1 is SGHTA and CDR2 FQGNSA. Between the trimmed V and J ends, which lost 5 bases and 0 bases, there was a span of 8 bases. This CDR3 contains 14 residues. DNA of the CDR3: TGTGCCAGCAGCCTCGTAAGCTCCTACAATGAGCAGTTCTTC. This encodes CASSLVSSYNEQFF.

The chain employs TRBV25-1 and TRBJ2-7, with D tentatively TRBD1 (6 bases). The CDR3 sequence is 14 residues long. The germline V and J ends were trimmed by 3 bases and 3 bases, with 12 bases remaining between them. CDR1 is MGHDK and CDR2 is SYGVNS in the germline V gene. The DNA of the CDR3 is TGTGCCAGCAGTGATCTGGGGGCGGGCTACGAGCAGTACTTC. Amino acids: CASSDLGAGYEQYF.

The table lists this clonotype with many counts. V and J are TRBV7-2 and TRBJ1-1; possibly TRBD1 for D (6 bases). The V and J ends lost 5 bases and 0 bases respectively, with 13 bases between them. There are 15 residues in the CDR3. Germline V lookup: CDR1 SGHTA, CDR2 FQGNSA. The CDR3 DNA sequence: TGTGCCAGCAGCACGCACAGGGTTATGAACACTGAAGCTTTCTTT. It yields the protein CASSTHRVMNTEAFF.

This clonotype was picked up many times. The V and J genes are TRBV24-1 and TRBJ2-7, with TRBD1 as a possible D gene (5 bases). Per germline, CDR1 KGHDR and CDR2 SFDVKD. V lost 6 bases to trimming and J lost 3 bases, with 8 bases between them. This CDR3 is built from 12 residues. The CDR3 spells CATSTGSYEQYF. In DNA form, the CDR3 reads TGTGCCACCAGTACAGGCAGCTACGAGCAGTACTTC.

There are many counts of this clonotype. The chain joins TRBV27 to TRBJ2-7; TRBD1 is a possible D gene (6 bases). Germline values: CDR1 MNHEY, CDR2 SMNVEV (reference sequence). The CDR3 runs to 14 residues. The germline V and J ends were trimmed by 5 bases and 4 bases, with 15 bases remaining between them. This CDR3 is CASSPQQGWYEQYF. The DNA for the CDR3 is TGTGCCAGCAGTCCCCAACAGGGATGGTACGAGCAGTACTTC.

The genes are TRBV5-1 and TRBJ2-7; 7 bases agree with TRBD1. The V segment lost 5 bases and the J segment 7 bases; nucleotides outside the gene matches: 6. The CDR3 extends over 12 amino acids. Germline CDR1 SGHRS, CDR2 YFSETQ. In nucleotides, the CDR3 is TGCGCCAGCAGACGGGACAGAGGAGAGCAGTACTTC. Translated, it gives CASRRDRGEQYF. The full variable domain, in which reference TRBV5-1 and TRBJ2-7 provide the parts outside the CDR3, is KAGVTQTPRYLIKTRGQQVTLSCSPISGHRSVSWYQQTPGQGLQFLFEYFSETQRNKGNFPGRFSGRQFSNSRSEMNVSTLELGDSALYLCASRRDRGEQYFGPGTRLTVT.

Ten or more counts support this clonotype. The chain joins TRBV12-3 or TRBV12-4 to TRBJ1-6, with D possibly TRBD1 on 5 matching bases. Trimming cost V 5 bases and J 5 bases, with 10 bases left between them. This CDR3 spans 14 amino acids. CDR3 nucleotides: TGTGCCAGCAGTCTCGGGGCGAATAATTCACCCCTCCACTTT. It specifies CASSLGANNSPLHF.

This clonotype appeared many times. V and J are TRBV10-3 and TRBJ1-5, with D possibly TRBD1 on 6 matching bases. Germline loops: CDR1 ENHRY, CDR2 SYGVKD. This CDR3 has 12 residues. V was shortened by 8 bases and J by 2 bases, with 7 bases between the two germline ends. This chain's CDR3 is CAIGGRNQPQHF. DNA of the CDR3: TGTGCCATCGGGGGGCGCAATCAGCCCCAGCATTTT.

The chain recombines TRBV7-2 with TRBJ1-3; D ambiguous. V was cut by 5 bases and J by 1 base, with 12 bases left in between. The germline V gene has CDR1 SGHTA and CDR2 FQGNSA. The length of the CDR3 is 15 residues. The CDR3 sequence is CASSNWGGSGNTIYF. CDR3 nucleotides: TGTGCCAGCAGCAATTGGGGAGGATCTGGAAACACCATATATTTT.

This clonotype was seen ten or more times. The rearrangement links TRBV7-2 to TRBJ2-2; TRBD2 matches at 14 bases. After removal of 2 bases from V and 6 bases from J, the junction contained 8 bases not matched to a gene. CDR1 and CDR2 (germline): SGHTA, FQGNSA. The CDR3 covers 18 residues. Here the CDR3 reads CASSLRVPTSGRAGELFF. The CDR3 coding sequence is TGTGCCAGCAGCTTACGGGTACCGACTAGCGGGAGGGCCGGGGAGCTGTTTTTT.

The table lists this clonotype with many counts. The chain combines TRBV7-2 with TRBJ2-2; 14 bases are a match to TRBD2. V was pared by 4 bases and J by 5 bases, with 3 bases of the junction left unmatched. This CDR3 has 16 residues. The germline V gene encodes CDR1 SGHTA and CDR2 FQGNSA. The CDR3 loop is CASSSGTSGGTGELFF. CDR3 DNA sequence: TGTGCCAGCAGCTCCGGGACTAGCGGGGGAACCGGGGAGCTGTTTTTT.

In this sample, this clonotype turned up many times. The J gene is TRBJ2-1, the V gene TRBV2; 13 bases align to TRBD2. The CDR3 loop spans 16 amino acids. The germline V gene has CDR1 SNHLY and CDR2 FYNNEI. V gave up 6 bases and J gave up 1 base; unmatched junction bases: 3. CDR3 sequence reads: CASRTSGGYSYNEQFF. In nucleotides, the CDR3 is TGTGCCAGCAGGACTAGCGGGGGGTATTCCTACAATGAGCAGTTCTTC.

This clonotype was observed at least ten times. The chain carries TRBV7-2 and TRBJ2-1; TRBD2 matches 7 bases. V shed 8 bases and J 4 bases; nucleotides not matched to a gene: 8. Looked up from germline, CDR1 is SGHTA and CDR2 is FQGNSA. This CDR3 has 14 amino acids. The CDR3: CASFGGSWYNEQFF. CDR3 in DNA: TGTGCCAGCTTCGGGGGGAGTTGGTACAATGAGCAGTTCTTC.

This clonotype showed up just a few times. The chain has TRBV6-5 and TRBJ1-5; weak D call: TRBD1 (5 bases). V lost 7 bases to trimming and J lost 4 bases, with 11 bases between them. Germline-derived CDR1 and CDR2 are MNHEY and SVGAGI. This CDR3 is 13 amino acids long. CDR3 coding DNA: TGTGCCAGCAAAGCAGGGTTAAATCAGCCCCAGCATTTT. It encodes CASKAGLNQPQHF.

The chain joins TRBV7-2 to TRBJ1-4; D unclear. The germline V and J ends were trimmed by 5 bases and 7 bases, with 23 bases remaining between them. Germline-derived CDR1 and CDR2 are SGHTA and FQGNSA. The length of the CDR3 is 17 residues. The DNA of the CDR3 is TGTGCCAGCAGCCCCATCGCAGGAGCGCTATTTTGTGAAAAACTGTTTTTT. Its protein product is CASSPIAGALFCEKLFF.

This clonotype was recorded many times. The chain combines TRBV7-2 with TRBJ2-3, with D tentatively TRBD1 (5 bases). CDR1 and CDR2 (germline): SGHTA, FQGNSA. The V and J ends lost 5 bases and 1 base respectively, with 13 bases between them. The CDR3 length is 15 residues. The CDR3 DNA is TGTGCCAGCAGCCGATGGGGCCTCCGCACAGATACGCAGTATTTT. This codes for CASSRWGLRTDTQYF.

This clonotype was counted many times. The chain joins TRBV4-2 to TRBJ1-1, with D hard to call. The V gene's germline CDR1 is LGHNA and CDR2 YNFKEQ. The CDR3 is made up of 14 amino acids. Trimming pared 0 bases from V and 5 bases from J, leaving 10 bases between. DNA of the CDR3: TGTGCCAGCAGCCAAGATGGGCGCGAAACTGAAGCTTTCTTT. Amino acid sequence: CASSQDGRETEAFF.

On this clonotype: The CDR3 end shows no conserved phenylalanine or tryptophan, and so a read error is likely. The V call is TRBV12-3 or TRBV12-4, the J call TRBJ1-1; D gene unclear. This CDR3 has 13 amino acids. Trimming shortened V by 3 bases and J by 1 base, and 6 bases separated the two germline ends. The CDR3 DNA reads as TGTGCCAGCAGTTTCGGAGGGAACACTGAAGCTTTCTCT. Translated, it gives CASSFGGNTEAFS.

This clonotype was observed at least ten times. This chain joins TRBV7-2 and TRBJ2-5; 9 bases match TRBD2. Germline assignment: CDR1 SGHTA and CDR2 FQGNSA. This CDR3 region has 17 residues. The trim removed 0 bases at V and 2 bases at J, leaving 7 bases unmatched. The CDR3 region has the DNA TGTGCCAGCAGCTTAGCGACTAGCGGCGGATTTCAAGAGACCCAGTACTTC. Its protein product is CASSLATSGGFQETQYF.

This clonotype came up a few times. The chain links TRBV28 to TRBJ1-5; D is perhaps TRBD1 (5 bases). This CDR3 spans 16 amino acids. V dropped 1 base and J dropped 6 bases, with 16 bases sitting between them. Germline assignment: CDR1 MDHEN and CDR2 SYDVKM. The CDR3 coding sequence is TGTGCCAGCAGTTTATTCGGGGGACCCAATGGTCAGCCCCAGCATTTT. Translation gives CASSLFGGPNGQPQHF.

This clonotype was counted at least ten times. V usage is TRBV28 and J usage is TRBJ1-6; D gene uncertain. CDR3 length: 14 amino acids. Trimming took off 3 bases at V and 7 bases at J, with 10 bases between the two ends. Germline assignment: CDR1 MDHEN and CDR2 SYDVKM. The CDR3 DNA reads TGTGCCAGCAGTTTCGCTGGCACAAATTCACCCCTCCACTTT. This codes for CASSFAGTNSPLHF.

This clonotype was counted ten times or more. This chain joins TRBV7-2 and TRBJ2-7; 9 bases map to TRBD1. The CDR3 is 15 amino acids. The germline V gene has CDR1 SGHTA and CDR2 FQGNSA. With V trimmed by 4 bases and J by 4 bases, 8 bases remained unmatched. The CDR3 DNA reads as TGTGCCAGCAGCTCTACCGGGACAGGGCTTTACGAGCAGTACTTC. Translating it yields CASSSTGTGLYEQYF.

The chain combines TRBV7-6 with TRBJ1-2; a weak D match, TRBD1 (6 bases). Trimming removed 5 bases at V and 3 bases at J, with 16 bases between. In germline, CDR1 is SGHVS, CDR2 FNYEAQ. The CDR3 sequence is 15 residues long. Written as DNA, the CDR3 is TGTGCCAGCAGCGCCGGGACACTCGGGGACTATGGCTACACCTTC. It translates to CASSAGTLGDYGYTF. Complete variable domain (other parts from reference TRBV7-6 and TRBJ1-2): GAGVSQSPRYKVTKRGQDVALRCDPISGHVSLYWYRQALGQGPEFLTYFNYEAQQDKSGLPNDRFSAERPEGSISTLTIQRTEQRDSAMYRCASSAGTLGDYGYTFGSGTRLTVV.

The rearrangement joins TRBV12-3 or TRBV12-4 to TRBJ2-3, with D possibly called TRBD1 or TRBD2 (5 bases each). V was shortened by 5 bases and J by 3 bases, with 15 bases between the two germline ends. This CDR3 spans 15 amino acids. Here the CDR3 reads CASSPRWGSTDTQYF. For the CDR3, the DNA is TGTGCCAGCAGTCCCCGGTGGGGGTCGACAGATACGCAGTATTTT.

This clonotype was counted a few times. The chain employs TRBV12-3 or TRBV12-4 and TRBJ1-4; D is possibly TRBD1 (5 bases). Trimming took off 7 bases at V and 3 bases at J, with 15 bases between the two ends. The CDR3 covers 15 residues. The CDR3, as DNA: TGTGCCAGCACCCTTGGGGGGAAAGCTAATGAAAAACTGTTTTTT. Its translation: CASTLGGKANEKLFF.

In this sample, this clonotype turned up many times. The rearrangement uses TRBV19 and TRBJ2-3; 16 bases line up with TRBD2. CDR1 and CDR2 from the germline V gene are LNHDA and SQIVND (reference sequence). CDR3 length: 16 residues. The trim removed 5 bases at V and 9 bases at J, leaving 8 bases unmatched. The CDR3 is CASSLGLAGGPVTQYF. In nucleotides, the CDR3 is TGTGCCAGTAGTCTGGGACTAGCGGGAGGGCCTGTCACGCAGTATTTT.

This clonotype showed up just a few times. V usage is TRBV10-3 and J usage is TRBJ1-4; 9 nucleotides align to TRBD1. There are 14 residues in the CDR3. Germline lookup yields CDR1 ENHRY and CDR2 SYGVKD. J gave up 8 bases and V 3 bases, and 4 bases lay outside the gene matches. CDR3 protein: CAISDRDRGEKLFF. The CDR3 DNA reads as TGTGCCATCAGTGACCGCGACAGGGGGGAAAAACTGTTTTTT.

The rearrangement uses TRBV12-3 or TRBV12-4 and TRBJ2-1; D might be TRBD1 (6 bases). Trimming cost V 6 bases and J 10 bases, with 25 bases left between them. The CDR3 loop spans 16 amino acids. CDR3 DNA sequence: TGTGCCAGCAGCAGTAACACAGGGCGCCAGTTTTGGGAGCAGTTCTTC. Protein product: CASSSNTGRQFWEQFF.